One sample yielded the 26 T cell receptor beta chains listed below, sequenced in a study of cytomegalovirus exposure and HLA in healthy donors. Amplification used 60 Vbeta primers and 13 Jbeta primers. Repertoires were generated with immunoSEQ multiplex PCR, while TCRdb's copy carries only in-frame clones and drops some. The sample shows some 250,000 clones, about 80% of them seen only once. Sequenced: PBMCs. Every receptor here comes from a woman aged 55-70 years in good health and CMV-seropositive.

The chain recombines TRBV5-1 with TRBJ2-4, with 7 bases fitting TRBD1. V shed 0 bases, J shed 5 bases, and the junction held 8 bases outside the gene matches. The CDR3 consists of 16 residues. The germline gives CDR1 SGHRS, CDR2 YFSETQ. CDR3: CASSLGSTGQQNIQYF. The CDR3 nucleotides are TGCGCCAGCAGCTTGGGTTCGACGGGACAGCAAAACATTCAGTACTTC.

V and J are TRBV9 and TRBJ2-1; D remains unclear. This CDR3 has 14 residues. Germline assignment: CDR1 SGDLS and CDR2 YYNGEE. The V end lost 0 bases, the J end lost 8 bases, and 12 bases lay between the germline ends. The DNA for the CDR3 is TGTGCCAGCAGCGTAGTTCCTAATCGAGATGAGCAGTTCTTC. Translated: CASSVVPNRDEQFF.

This clone appeared once. The V gene is TRBV30, the J gene TRBJ2-3, with a tentative D call TRBD2 (6 bases). The CDR3 covers 14 residues. Germline-derived CDR1 and CDR2 are GTSNPN and SVGIG (reference sequence). V lost 3 bases, J lost 0 bases, and 10 bases lay in between. This chain's CDR3 is CAWRISGSTDTQYF. In DNA form, the CDR3 reads TGTGCCTGGAGAATTAGCGGAAGCACAGATACGCAGTATTTT.

The gene calls are TRBV19 and TRBJ2-7; 9 bases line up with TRBD2. The V segment lost 1 base and the J segment 7 bases; nucleotides outside the gene matches: 8. Germline V gene data show CDR1 as LNHDA and CDR2 as SQIVND (reference sequence). This CDR3 is 15 amino acids long. Here the CDR3 DNA reads TGTGCCAGTAGTATAGGTCTAGCGGGAATCGGAGAGCAGTACTTC. Translated, it gives CASSIGLAGIGEQYF.

The V call is TRBV5-1, the J call TRBJ2-5, with D maybe TRBD1 (6 bases). Between the trimmed V and J ends, which lost 2 bases and 4 bases, there was a span of 15 bases. Germline V gene data show CDR1 as SGHRS and CDR2 as YFSETQ. This CDR3 region has 15 residues. The CDR3 is CASSFQGQVGETQYF. CDR3 nucleotides: TGCGCCAGCAGCTTCCAGGGGCAGGTAGGAGAGACCCAGTACTTC.

The J gene is TRBJ2-1, the V gene TRBV30, with 11 bases matching TRBD1. The CDR3 is made up of 16 amino acids. Per germline, CDR1 GTSNPN and CDR2 SVGIG (reference sequence). V dropped 3 bases and J dropped 3; count of bases not matched to a gene: 7. The CDR3: CAWSVTGTGGYNEQFF. As DNA, the CDR3 is TGTGCCTGGAGCGTTACCGGGACAGGGGGCTACAATGAGCAGTTCTTC.

This sequence joins TRBV2 and TRBJ2-3, with 12 nucleotides matching TRBD1. Per the germline V gene, CDR1 is SNHLY and CDR2 is FYNNEI. CDR3 length equals 15 residues. V shed 10 bases and J 2 bases; nucleotides not matched to a gene: 7. The chain's CDR3 is CANGGQGANTDTQYF. For the CDR3, the DNA is TGTGCCAACGGGGGACAGGGGGCTAACACAGATACGCAGTATTTT.

The J gene is TRBJ1-4, the V gene TRBV19; TRBD1 matches at 7 bases. Unmatched junction bases numbered 11, after V lost 10 bases and J lost 3 bases. Germline V gives CDR1 LNHDA, CDR2 SQIVND (reference sequence). CDR3 length: 15 amino acids. In DNA, the CDR3 is TGTGCCACCAAACTTCAGGGGGTGGCTAATGAAAAACTGTTTTTT. This encodes CATKLQGVANEKLFF.

The chain couples TRBV9 to TRBJ2-7; 7 bases are a match to TRBD1. This CDR3 region has 19 residues. V shed 3 bases, J shed 3 bases, and the junction held 21 bases outside the gene matches. Germline V gene sequence: CDR1 SGDLS, CDR2 YYNGEE. The CDR3 region is CASSAKPSSPTGPIYEQYF. The CDR3 region has the DNA TGTGCCAGCAGCGCTAAACCGTCCTCTCCGACAGGGCCGATCTACGAGCAGTACTTC.

The chain recombines TRBV5-1 with TRBJ1-5, with TRBD1 matching 9 bases. CDR1 and CDR2 (germline): SGHRS, YFSETQ. The CDR3 contains 15 residues. V gave up 3 bases and J gave up 6 bases; unmatched junction bases: 7. CDR3 sequence (DNA): TGCGCCAGCAGCTCCGGGACAGGGTCGGGTCAGCCCCAGCATTTT. Its protein product is CASSSGTGSGQPQHF.

The V gene is TRBV30, the J gene TRBJ1-1; D unclear. Germline-derived CDR1 and CDR2 are GTSNPN and SVGIG (reference sequence). The CDR3 sequence is 12 residues long. With 5 bases removed from V and 1 base from J, the gap between germline ends came to 8 bases. Written as DNA, the CDR3 is TGTGCCTGGGGACTCCCGAACACTGAAGCTTTCTTT. Translated: CAWGLPNTEAFF.

The chain combines TRBV4-1 with TRBJ2-1; 10 nucleotides match TRBD2. V dropped 6 bases and J dropped 3; count of bases not matched to a gene: 5. From germline, CDR1 is MGHRA and CDR2 YSYEKL. CDR3 length: 15 amino acids. The CDR3, as DNA: TGCGCCAGCAGTCAGACTAGCGGGTACTACAATGAGCAGTTCTTC. Its protein is CASSQTSGYYNEQFF.

On this clone: Other DNA sequences in the same sample also yield this CDR3. The chain links TRBV18 to TRBJ1-1; the match to TRBD1 covers 7 bases. Trimming removed 6 bases from V and 0 bases from J; junction bases left unmatched: 4. CDR1 is KGHSH, CDR2 LQKENI, per germline. There are 14 residues in the CDR3. The DNA for the CDR3 is TGTGCCAGCTCTCTGGGACAGATGAACACTGAAGCTTTCTTT. It yields the protein CASSLGQMNTEAFF.

The sample holds one count of this clone. The chain uses TRBV28 and TRBJ2-7; 11 positions match TRBD2. J gave up 2 bases and V 2 bases, and 2 bases lay outside the gene matches. The CDR3 spans 15 residues. The germline V gene encodes CDR1 MDHEN and CDR2 SYDVKM. The DNA for the CDR3 is TGTGCCAGCAGTTTACTGACTAGCGGGGCCTACGAGCAGTACTTC. It codes for CASSLLTSGAYEQYF.

This clone was counted between two and nine times. The rearrangement links TRBV28 to TRBJ1-1, with TRBD1 matching over 8 bases. Germline loops: CDR1 MDHEN, CDR2 SYDVKM. V gave up 1 base and J gave up 6 bases; unmatched junction bases: 7. This CDR3 is 15 amino acids long. The CDR3 region is CASSLSQTGVSEAFF. In DNA form, the CDR3 reads TGTGCCAGCAGTTTATCCCAGACAGGGGTCTCTGAAGCTTTCTTT.

The gene calls are TRBV5-4 and TRBJ2-5; D uncertain. Trimming took 2 bases from V and 5 from J, leaving 10 bases between them. Germline V lookup: CDR1 SGHNT, CDR2 YYREEE (reference sequence). This CDR3 is built from 13 residues. The CDR3 region has the DNA TGTGCCAGCAGCTTTTCTTTGTATGAGACCCAGTACTTC. This gives the protein CASSFSLYETQYF.

In its sample, this clone was seen once. The rearrangement uses TRBV5-1 and TRBJ2-3; maybe TRBD1 (6 bases). V was clipped by 7 bases and J by 4 bases, with 16 bases between them. This CDR3 region has 14 residues. Germline loops: CDR1 SGHRS, CDR2 YFSETQ. Here the CDR3 DNA reads TGCGCCAGCTTCAGCGGTAAGGGGGCAGATACGCAGTATTTT. Translation: CASFSGKGADTQYF.

This clone was counted once. J is TRBJ2-5 and V is TRBV18; 9 bases line up with TRBD1. CDR1 and CDR2 (germline): KGHSH, LQKENI. The CDR3 loop spans 15 amino acids. The trim removed 5 bases at V and 2 bases at J, leaving 6 bases unmatched. CDR3 loop: CASSNRDREQETQYF. The DNA of the CDR3 is TGTGCCAGCTCAAACCGGGACAGGGAACAAGAGACCCAGTACTTC.

The V gene is TRBV29-1, the J gene TRBJ1-1; 10 nucleotides line up with TRBD1. The CDR3 has 16 residues. Germline assignment: CDR1 SQVTM and CDR2 ANQGSEA. J was trimmed by 5 bases and V by 4 bases; bases with no gene match: 13. CDR3 sequence (DNA): TGCAGCGTTGCTAGGTGGGCCCGGGACAGGGGAACTGAAGCTTTCTTT. Translated: CSVARWARDRGTEAFF.

CDR3 region: CASSFLQGRFNQPQHF. CDR3 sequence (DNA): TGTGCCAGCAGTTTCCTACAGGGGAGGTTCAATCAGCCCCAGCATTTT. V gene TRBV28 combines with J gene TRBJ1-5; 7 positions match TRBD1. The CDR3 length is 16 residues. The J segment lost 3 bases and the V segment lost 3 bases, leaving 8 bases of the junction unmatched. The germline V gene encodes CDR1 MDHEN and CDR2 SYDVKM.

The chain links TRBV29-1 to TRBJ1-2; 8 bases line up with TRBD1. The V gene end was trimmed by 2 bases and the J gene end by 4 bases; junction bases not matched to a gene: 9. This CDR3 is built from 15 residues. The V gene's germline CDR1 is SQVTM and CDR2 ANQGSEA. The CDR3 loop is CSVELSGQGRYGYTF. In DNA form, the CDR3 reads TGCAGCGTTGAATTGTCCGGACAGGGACGCTATGGCTACACCTTC.

The chain joins TRBV9 to TRBJ1-4; 7 bases are shared with TRBD1. V shed 7 bases and J 6 bases; nucleotides not matched to a gene: 6. Per the germline V gene, CDR1 is SGDLS and CDR2 is YYNGEE. This CDR3 has 13 residues. DNA of the CDR3: TGTGCCAGCGGAAAAGACAGGGATGAAAAACTGTTTTTT. Amino acid sequence: CASGKDRDEKLFF.

The gene calls are TRBV7-2 and TRBJ1-1, with 8 bases lining up with TRBD1. The CDR3 loop spans 13 amino acids. Germline values: CDR1 SGHTA, CDR2 FQGNSA. V lost 5 bases and J lost 4; bases outside the gene matches: 3. The DNA for the CDR3 is TGTGCCAGCAGCGTAGACAGGGGCACTGAAGCTTTCTTT. This encodes CASSVDRGTEAFF.

The rearrangement links TRBV4-1 to TRBJ2-7, with TRBD2 as a possible D gene (5 bases). The CDR3 runs to 15 residues. Trimming cost V 0 bases and J 4 bases, with 13 bases left between them. Germline assignment: CDR1 MGHRA and CDR2 YSYEKL. The DNA of the CDR3 is TGCGCCAGCAGCCAAGAGGGGAACGGCGGGTACGAGCAGTACTTC. It translates to CASSQEGNGGYEQYF.

The chain uses TRBV6-1 and TRBJ2-5; D is uncertain. The V end was cut by 0 bases, the J end by 5 bases, with 4 bases between. The germline V gene encodes CDR1 MNHNS and CDR2 SASEGT. CDR3 length: 12 amino acids. The CDR3 protein is CASSEARETQYF. The CDR3 nucleotides are TGTGCCAGCAGTGAAGCGCGGGAGACCCAGTACTTC.

V and J are TRBV4-1 and TRBJ2-7; tentative D call: TRBD1 (5 bases). The V end was cut by 2 bases, the J end by 10 bases, with 12 bases between. The CDR3 sequence is 12 residues long. The germline gives CDR1 MGHRA, CDR2 YSYEKL. In DNA form, the CDR3 reads TGCGCCAGCAGCCAAACACAGGTCGCCCAGTACTTC. Translation: CASSQTQVAQYF.